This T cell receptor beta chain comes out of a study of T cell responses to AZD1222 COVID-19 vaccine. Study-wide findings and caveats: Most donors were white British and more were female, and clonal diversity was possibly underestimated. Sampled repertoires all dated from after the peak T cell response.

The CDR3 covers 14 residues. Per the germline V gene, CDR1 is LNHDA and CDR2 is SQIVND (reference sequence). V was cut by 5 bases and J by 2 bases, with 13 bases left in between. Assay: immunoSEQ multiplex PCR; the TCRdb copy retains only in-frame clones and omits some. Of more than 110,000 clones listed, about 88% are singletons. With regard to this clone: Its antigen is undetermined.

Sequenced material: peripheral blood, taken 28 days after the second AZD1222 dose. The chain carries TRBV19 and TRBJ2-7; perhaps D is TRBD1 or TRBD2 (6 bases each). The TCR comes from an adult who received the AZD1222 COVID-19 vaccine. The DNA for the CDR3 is TGTGCCAGTAGTGCGAAGGGGGGACCCTACGAGCAGTACTTC. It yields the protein CASSAKGGPYEQYF.